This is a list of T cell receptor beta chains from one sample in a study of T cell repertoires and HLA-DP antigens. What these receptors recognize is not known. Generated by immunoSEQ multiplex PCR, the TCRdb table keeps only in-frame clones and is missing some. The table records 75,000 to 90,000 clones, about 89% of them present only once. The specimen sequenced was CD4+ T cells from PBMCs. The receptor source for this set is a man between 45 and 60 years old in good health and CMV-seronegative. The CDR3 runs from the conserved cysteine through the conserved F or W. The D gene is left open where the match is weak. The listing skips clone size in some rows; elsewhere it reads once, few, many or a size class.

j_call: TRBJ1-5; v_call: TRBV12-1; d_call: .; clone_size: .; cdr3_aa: CASSFNPPPDDKEQPQHF; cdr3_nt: TGTGCCAGCAGCTTTAATCCACCGCCTGACGATAAGGAACAGCCCCAGCATTTT
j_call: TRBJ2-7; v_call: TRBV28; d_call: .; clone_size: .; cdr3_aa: CASSLIPYYEQYF; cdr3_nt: TGTGCCAGCAGTTTAATACCCTACTACGAGCAGTACTTC
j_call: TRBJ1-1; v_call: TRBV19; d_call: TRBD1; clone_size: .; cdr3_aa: CASTPKGAGKLNTEAFF; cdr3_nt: TGTGCCAGTACTCCCAAGGGGGCAGGAAAGTTGAACACTGAAGCTTTCTTT
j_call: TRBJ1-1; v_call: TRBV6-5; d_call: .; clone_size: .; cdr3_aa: CASRRRGGTEAFF; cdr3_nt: TGTGCCAGCAGGCGCAGGGGTGGCACTGAAGCTTTCTTT
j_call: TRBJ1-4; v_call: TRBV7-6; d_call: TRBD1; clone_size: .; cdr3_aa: CASSLSGTDEKLFF; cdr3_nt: TGTGCCAGCAGCTTATCAGGGACAGATGAAAAACTGTTTTTT
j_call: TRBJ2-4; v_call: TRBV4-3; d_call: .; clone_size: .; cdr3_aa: CASSQDRDYKNIQYF; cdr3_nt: TGCGCCAGCAGCCAAGATCGCGACTACAAAAACATTCAGTACTTC
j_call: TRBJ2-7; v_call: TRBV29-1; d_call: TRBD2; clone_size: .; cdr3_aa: CSVKTSGASYEQYF; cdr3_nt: TGCAGCGTGAAGACTAGCGGAGCCTCCTACGAGCAGTACTTC
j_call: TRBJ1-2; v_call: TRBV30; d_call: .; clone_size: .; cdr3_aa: CAWSPTRGYTF; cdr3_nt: TGTGCCTGGAGTCCGACGCGTGGCTACACCTTC
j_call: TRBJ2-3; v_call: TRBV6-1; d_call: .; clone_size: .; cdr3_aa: CASNNPKGDTQYF; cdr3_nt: TGTGCCAGCAATAATCCTAAAGGGGATACGCAGTATTTT
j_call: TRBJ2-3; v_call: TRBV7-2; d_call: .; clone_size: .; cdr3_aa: CASSLTLPSAETTQYF; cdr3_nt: TGTGCCAGCAGCCTCACTCTACCGTCCGCAGAGACTACGCAGTATTTT
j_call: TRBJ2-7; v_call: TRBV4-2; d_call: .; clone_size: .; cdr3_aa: CASRKTTPGDSYLYEQYF; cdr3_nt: TGTGCCAGCAGAAAGACAACCCCGGGGGACTCTTATCTCTACGAGCAGTACTTC
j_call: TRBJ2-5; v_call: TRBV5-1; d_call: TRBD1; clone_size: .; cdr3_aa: CASSLQQGWQETQYF; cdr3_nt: TGCGCCAGCAGCCTCCAACAGGGGTGGCAAGAGACCCAGTACTTC
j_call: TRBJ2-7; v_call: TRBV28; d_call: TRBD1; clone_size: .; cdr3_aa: CASSPPGQGGEQYF; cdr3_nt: TGTGCCAGCAGTCCACCCGGACAGGGTGGCGAGCAGTACTTC
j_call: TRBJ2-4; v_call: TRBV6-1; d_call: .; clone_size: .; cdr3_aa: CASSDSNIQYF; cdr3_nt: TGTGCCAGCAGTGACTCAAACATTCAGTACTTC
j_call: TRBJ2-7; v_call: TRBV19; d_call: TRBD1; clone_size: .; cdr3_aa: CASSSTGGGGYEQYF; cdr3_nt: TGTGCCAGTAGTTCGACAGGGGGCGGAGGCTACGAGCAGTACTTC
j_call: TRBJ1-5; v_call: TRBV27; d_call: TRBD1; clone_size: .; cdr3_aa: CASSLGDRGNQPQHF; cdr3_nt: TGTGCCAGCAGTTTAGGGGACAGGGGCAACCAGCCCCAGCATTTT
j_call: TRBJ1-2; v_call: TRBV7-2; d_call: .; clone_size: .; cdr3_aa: CASSPDYGYTF; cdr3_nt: TGTGCCAGCAGTCCAGACTATGGCTACACCTTC
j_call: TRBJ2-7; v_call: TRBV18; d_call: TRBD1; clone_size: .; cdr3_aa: CASSPLGQDNDEQYF; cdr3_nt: TGTGCCAGCTCACCACTGGGACAGGACAACGACGAGCAGTACTTC
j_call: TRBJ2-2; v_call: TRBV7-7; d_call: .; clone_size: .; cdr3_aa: CASSLVGAGPGELFF; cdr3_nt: TGTGCTAGCAGCTTAGTGGGGGCTGGACCCGGGGAGCTGTTTTTT
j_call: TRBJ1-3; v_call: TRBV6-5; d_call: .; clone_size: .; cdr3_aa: CASSGPISGNTIYF; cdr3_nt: TGTGCCAGCAGTGGACCGATCTCTGGAAACACCATATATTTT
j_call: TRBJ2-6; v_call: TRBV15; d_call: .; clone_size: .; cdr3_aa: CATSRDFRGAGANVLTF; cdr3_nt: TGTGCCACCAGCAGAGATTTTAGGGGGGCTGGGGCCAACGTCCTGACTTTC
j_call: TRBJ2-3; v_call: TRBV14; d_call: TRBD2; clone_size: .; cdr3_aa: CASSLRAGGGPDTQYF; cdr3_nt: TGTGCCAGCAGTTTACGAGCGGGAGGGGGCCCAGATACGCAGTATTTT
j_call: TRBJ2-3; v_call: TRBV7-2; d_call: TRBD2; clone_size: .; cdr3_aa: CASSLVSRGGPDTQYF; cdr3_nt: TGTGCCAGCAGCTTAGTATCACGGGGGGGCCCAGATACGCAGTATTTT
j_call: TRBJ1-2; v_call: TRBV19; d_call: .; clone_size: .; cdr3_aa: CASRGGEGYTF; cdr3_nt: TGTGCCAGTAGGGGGGGCGAGGGCTACACCTTC
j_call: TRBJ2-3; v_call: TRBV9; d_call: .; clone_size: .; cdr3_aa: CASSVEVRTDTQYF; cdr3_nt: TGTGCCAGCAGCGTAGAGGTACGCACAGATACGCAGTATTTT
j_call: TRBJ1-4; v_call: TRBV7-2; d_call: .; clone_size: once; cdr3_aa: CASSLAADTTNEKLFF; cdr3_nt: TGTGCCAGCAGCTTAGCGGCGGATACAACTAATGAAAAACTGTTTTTT
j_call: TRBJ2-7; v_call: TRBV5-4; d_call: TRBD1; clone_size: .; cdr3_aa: CASSWPGQPNEQYF; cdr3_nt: TGTGCCAGCAGCTGGCCGGGACAGCCAAACGAGCAGTACTTC
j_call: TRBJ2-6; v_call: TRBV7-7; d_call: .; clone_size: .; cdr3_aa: CASSLAPGAGANVLTF; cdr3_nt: TGTGCTAGCAGCTTAGCACCCGGGGCCGGGGCCAACGTCCTGACTTTC